One T cell receptor (beta chain) is described in this entry. The sample comes from a study of blood T cell repertoires in COVID-19. Background on the study: COVID-19 samples collected from the United States, Italy and Spain covered acute and convalescent phases. The cDNA or gDNA used as material had been derived from T cells, B-cell-depleted T cells, or PBMCs.

The CDR3 sequence is 13 residues long. Using immunoSEQ multiplex PCR, the repertoire was profiled, and TCRdb retains in-frame clones only, with some absent. The data show about 94,000 clones, 84% seen once. This rearrangement joins TRBV21-1 to TRBJ1-2; the table's D call TRBD1 went unverified against the DNA. TRBV21-1 corresponds to a pseudogene. Sequenced: peripheral blood. The TCR comes from a man aged 55 to 69 with acute or convalescent COVID-19. The chain's CDR3 is CASSNRDRYGYTF. The CDR3 nucleotides are TGTGCCAGCTCAAACCGGGACAGGTATGGCTACACCTTC.